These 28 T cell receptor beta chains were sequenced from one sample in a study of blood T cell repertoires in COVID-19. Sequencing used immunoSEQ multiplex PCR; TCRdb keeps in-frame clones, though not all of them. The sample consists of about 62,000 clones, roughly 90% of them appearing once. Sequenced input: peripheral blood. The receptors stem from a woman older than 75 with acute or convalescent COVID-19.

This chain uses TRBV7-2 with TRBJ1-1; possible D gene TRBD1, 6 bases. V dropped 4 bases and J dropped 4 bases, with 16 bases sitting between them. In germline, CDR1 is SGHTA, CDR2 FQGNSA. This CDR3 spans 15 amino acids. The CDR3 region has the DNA TGTGCCAGCAGCTCAAAAGGGGGTGACGGCACTGAAGCTTTCTTT. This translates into CASSSKGGDGTEAFF. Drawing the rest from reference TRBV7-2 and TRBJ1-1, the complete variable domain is GAGVSQSPSNKVTEKGKDVELRCDPISGHTALYWYRQSLGQGLEFLIYFQGNSAPDKSGLPSDRFSAERTGGSVSTLTIQRTQQEDSAVYLCASSSKGGDGTEAFFGQGTRLTVV.

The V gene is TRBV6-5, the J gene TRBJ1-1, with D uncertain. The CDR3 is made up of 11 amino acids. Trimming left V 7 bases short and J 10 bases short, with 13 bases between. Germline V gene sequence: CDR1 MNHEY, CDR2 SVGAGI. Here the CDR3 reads CASISPRVAFF. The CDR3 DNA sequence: TGTGCCAGCATTTCGCCGAGGGTAGCTTTCTTT.

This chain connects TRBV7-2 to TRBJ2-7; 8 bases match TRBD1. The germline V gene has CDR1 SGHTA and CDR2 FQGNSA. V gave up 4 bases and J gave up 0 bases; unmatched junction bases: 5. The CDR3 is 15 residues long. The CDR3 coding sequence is TGTGCCAGCAGCTCCCCTGACAGGGGCTCCTACGAGCAGTACTTC. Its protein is CASSSPDRGSYEQYF.

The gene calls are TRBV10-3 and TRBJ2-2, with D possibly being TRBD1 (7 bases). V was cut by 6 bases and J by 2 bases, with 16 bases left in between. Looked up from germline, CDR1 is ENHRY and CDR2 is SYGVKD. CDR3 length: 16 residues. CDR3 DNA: TGTGCCATCAGCAGGGGGGAAGTTCTCAACACCGGGGAGCTGTTTTTT. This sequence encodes CAISRGEVLNTGELFF.

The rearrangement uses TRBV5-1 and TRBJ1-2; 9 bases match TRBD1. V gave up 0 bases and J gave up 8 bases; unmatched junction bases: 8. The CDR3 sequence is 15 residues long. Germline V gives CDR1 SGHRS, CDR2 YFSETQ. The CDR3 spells CASSLELQGAGGYTF. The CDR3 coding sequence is TGCGCCAGCAGCTTGGAACTACAGGGGGCGGGCGGCTACACCTTC.

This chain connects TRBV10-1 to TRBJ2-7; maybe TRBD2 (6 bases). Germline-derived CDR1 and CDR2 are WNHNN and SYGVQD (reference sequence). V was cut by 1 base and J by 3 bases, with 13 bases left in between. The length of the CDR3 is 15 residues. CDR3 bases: TGCGCCAGCAGTGAGTGGAGGGAACGGGACTACGAGCAGTACTTC. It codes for CASSEWRERDYEQYF.

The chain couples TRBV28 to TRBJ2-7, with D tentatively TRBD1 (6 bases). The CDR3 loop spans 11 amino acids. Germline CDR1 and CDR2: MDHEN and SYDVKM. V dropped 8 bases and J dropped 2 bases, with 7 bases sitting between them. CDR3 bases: TGTGCCAGCGGGGACACCTACGAGCAGTACTTC. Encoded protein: CASGDTYEQYF.

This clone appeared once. In DNA form, the CDR3 reads TGTGCCATCAGTGACCCCCAAACTGAAGCTTTCTTT. This sequence encodes CAISDPQTEAFF. This chain joins TRBV10-3 and TRBJ1-1; no reliable D call. This CDR3 has 12 residues. Germline V gene sequence: CDR1 ENHRY, CDR2 SYGVKD. The V end was cut by 3 bases, the J end by 5 bases, with 7 bases between.

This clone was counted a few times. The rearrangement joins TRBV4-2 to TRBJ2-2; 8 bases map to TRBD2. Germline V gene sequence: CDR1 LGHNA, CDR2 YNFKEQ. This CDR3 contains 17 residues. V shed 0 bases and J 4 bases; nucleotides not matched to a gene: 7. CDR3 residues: CASSQDQSGGRTGELFF. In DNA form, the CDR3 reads TGTGCCAGCAGCCAAGATCAGTCGGGAGGGCGCACCGGGGAGCTGTTTTTT.

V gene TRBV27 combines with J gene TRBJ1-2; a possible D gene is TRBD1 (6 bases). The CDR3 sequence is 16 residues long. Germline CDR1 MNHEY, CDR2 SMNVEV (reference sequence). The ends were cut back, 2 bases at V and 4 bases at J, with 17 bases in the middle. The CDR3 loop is CASSLGFGRGIYGYTF. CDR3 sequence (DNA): TGTGCCAGCAGTTTAGGATTTGGTAGGGGGATCTATGGCTACACCTTC.

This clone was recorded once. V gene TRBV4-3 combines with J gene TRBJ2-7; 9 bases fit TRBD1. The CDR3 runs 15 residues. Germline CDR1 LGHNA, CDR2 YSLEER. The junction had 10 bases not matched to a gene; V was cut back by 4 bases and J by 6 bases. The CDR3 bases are TGCGCCAGCAGCCCCCAACCGGGACAGGGACCCGAGCAGTACTTC. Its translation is CASSPQPGQGPEQYF.

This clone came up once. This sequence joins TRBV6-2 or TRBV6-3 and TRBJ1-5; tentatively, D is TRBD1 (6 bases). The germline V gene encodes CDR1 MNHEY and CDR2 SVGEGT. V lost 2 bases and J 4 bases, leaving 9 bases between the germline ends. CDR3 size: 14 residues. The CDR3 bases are TGTGCCAGCAGTTACGGGGGCCATAATCAGCCCCAGCATTTT. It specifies CASSYGGHNQPQHF.

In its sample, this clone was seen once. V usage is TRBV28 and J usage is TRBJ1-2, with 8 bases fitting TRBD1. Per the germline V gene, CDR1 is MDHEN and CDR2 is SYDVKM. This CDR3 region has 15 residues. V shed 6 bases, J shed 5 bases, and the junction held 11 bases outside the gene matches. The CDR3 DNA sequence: TGTGCCAGCAGGCCCACAGGGGGAATTCGGTATGGCTACACCTTC. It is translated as CASRPTGGIRYGYTF.

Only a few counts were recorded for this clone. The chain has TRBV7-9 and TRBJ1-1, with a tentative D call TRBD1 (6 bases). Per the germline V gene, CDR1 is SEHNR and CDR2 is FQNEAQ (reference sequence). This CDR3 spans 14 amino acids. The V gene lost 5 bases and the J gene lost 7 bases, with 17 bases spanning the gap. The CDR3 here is CASSLMGGAGEAFF. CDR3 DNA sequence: TGTGCCAGCAGCCTCATGGGGGGGGCTGGTGAAGCTTTCTTT.

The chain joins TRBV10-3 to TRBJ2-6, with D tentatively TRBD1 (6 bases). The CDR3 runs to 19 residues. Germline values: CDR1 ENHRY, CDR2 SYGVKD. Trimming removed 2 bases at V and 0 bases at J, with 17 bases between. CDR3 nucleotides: TGTGCCATCAGTGAGGGAATGGACAGACCCAGCTCTGGGGCCAACGTCCTGACTTTC. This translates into CAISEGMDRPSSGANVLTF.

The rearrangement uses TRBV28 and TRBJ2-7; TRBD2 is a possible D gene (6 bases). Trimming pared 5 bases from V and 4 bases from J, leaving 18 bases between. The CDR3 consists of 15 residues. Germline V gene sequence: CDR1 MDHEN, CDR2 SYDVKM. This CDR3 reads CASSPPVAGSYEQYF. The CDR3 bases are TGTGCCAGCAGTCCCCCCGTCGCGGGATCGTACGAGCAGTACTTC.

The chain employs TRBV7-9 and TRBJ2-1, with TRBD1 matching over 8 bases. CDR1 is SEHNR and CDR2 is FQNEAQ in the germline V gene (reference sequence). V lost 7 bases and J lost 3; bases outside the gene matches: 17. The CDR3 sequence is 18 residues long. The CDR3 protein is CASTLGQGSQAGYNEQFF. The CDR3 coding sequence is TGTGCCAGCACCCTTGGACAGGGTTCGCAAGCGGGCTACAATGAGCAGTTCTTC.

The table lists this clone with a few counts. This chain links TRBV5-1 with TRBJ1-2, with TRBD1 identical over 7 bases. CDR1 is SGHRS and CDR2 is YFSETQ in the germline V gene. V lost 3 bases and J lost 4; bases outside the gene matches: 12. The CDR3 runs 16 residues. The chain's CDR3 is CASSSGRTGALYGYTF. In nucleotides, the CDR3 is TGCGCCAGCAGCTCCGGCCGTACAGGGGCCCTCTATGGCTACACCTTC.

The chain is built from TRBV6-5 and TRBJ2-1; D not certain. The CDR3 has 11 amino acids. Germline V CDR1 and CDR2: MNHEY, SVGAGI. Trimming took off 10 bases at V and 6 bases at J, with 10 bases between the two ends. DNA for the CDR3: TGTGCCACCTACGATGTCAATGAGCAGTTCTTC. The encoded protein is CATYDVNEQFF.

For the CDR3, the DNA is TGTGCCAGCAGCCTTCGGGGGACTGGAGACAATGAGCAGTTCTTC. The encoded protein is CASSLRGTGDNEQFF. The chain employs TRBV3-1 (or the pseudogene TRBV3-2) and TRBJ2-1, with D perhaps matching TRBD2 (6 bases). Germline values: CDR1 LGHDT, CDR2 YNNKEL (reference sequence). The CDR3 loop spans 15 amino acids. V lost 4 bases and J lost 5, with 15 bases in between.

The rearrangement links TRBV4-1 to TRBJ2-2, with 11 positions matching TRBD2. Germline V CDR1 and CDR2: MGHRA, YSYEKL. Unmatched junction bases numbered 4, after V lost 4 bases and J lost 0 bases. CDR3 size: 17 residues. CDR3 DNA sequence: TGCGCCAGCAGCCTGCTAGCGGGAGGCACGAACACCGGGGAGCTGTTTTTT. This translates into CASSLLAGGTNTGELFF.

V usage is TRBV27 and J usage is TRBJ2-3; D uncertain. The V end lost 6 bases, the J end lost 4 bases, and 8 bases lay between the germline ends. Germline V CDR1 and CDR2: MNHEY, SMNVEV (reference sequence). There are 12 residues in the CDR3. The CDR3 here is CASRTTADTQYF. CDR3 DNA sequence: TGTGCCAGCAGGACAACGGCAGATACGCAGTATTTT.

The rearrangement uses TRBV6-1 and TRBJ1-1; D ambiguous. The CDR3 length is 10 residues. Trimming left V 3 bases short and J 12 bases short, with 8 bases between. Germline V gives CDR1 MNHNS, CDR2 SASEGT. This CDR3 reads CASSDETTFF. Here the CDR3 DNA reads TGTGCCAGCAGTGACGAAACTACTTTCTTT.

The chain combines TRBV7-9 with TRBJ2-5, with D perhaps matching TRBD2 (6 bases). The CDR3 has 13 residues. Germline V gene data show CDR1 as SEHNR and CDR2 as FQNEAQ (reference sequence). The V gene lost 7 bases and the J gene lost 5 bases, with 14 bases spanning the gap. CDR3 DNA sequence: TGTGCCAGCAAGTCGGGGGTCCGGGAGACCCAGTACTTC. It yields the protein CASKSGVRETQYF.

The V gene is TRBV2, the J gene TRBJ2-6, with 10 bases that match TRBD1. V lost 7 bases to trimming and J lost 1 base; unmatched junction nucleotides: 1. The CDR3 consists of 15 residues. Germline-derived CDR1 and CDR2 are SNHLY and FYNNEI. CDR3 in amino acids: CASTGQGSGANVLTF. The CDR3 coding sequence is TGTGCCAGCACGGGACAGGGGTCTGGGGCCAACGTCCTGACTTTC.

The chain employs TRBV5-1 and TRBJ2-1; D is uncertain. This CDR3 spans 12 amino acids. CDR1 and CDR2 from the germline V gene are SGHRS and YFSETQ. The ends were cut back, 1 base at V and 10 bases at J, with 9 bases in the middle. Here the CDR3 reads CASSLRGAEQFF. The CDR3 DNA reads TGCGCCAGCAGCTTGAGAGGCGCAGAGCAGTTCTTC.

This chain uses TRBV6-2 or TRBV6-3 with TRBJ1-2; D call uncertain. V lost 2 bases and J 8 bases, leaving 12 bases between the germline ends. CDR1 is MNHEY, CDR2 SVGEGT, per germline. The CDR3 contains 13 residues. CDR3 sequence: CASSYTATAGYTF. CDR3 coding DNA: TGTGCCAGCAGTTACACCGCCACAGCCGGCTACACCTTC.

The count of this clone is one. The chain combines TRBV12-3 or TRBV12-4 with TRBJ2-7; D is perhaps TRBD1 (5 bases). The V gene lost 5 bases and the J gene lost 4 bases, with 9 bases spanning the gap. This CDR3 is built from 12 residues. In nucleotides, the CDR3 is TGTGCCAGCAGTGGCGCAGGGTACGAGCAGTACTTC. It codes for CASSGAGYEQYF.